This T cell receptor (beta chain) was recovered during a study of blood T cell repertoires in COVID-19. V lost 0 bases and J lost 7, with 15 bases in between. This CDR3 contains 15 residues. The germline CDR1 and CDR2 sequences are LNHNV and YYDKDF (reference sequence). Clones were sequenced by immunoSEQ multiplex PCR, and TCRdb holds only the in-frame ones, with some missing. The data contain under 450,000 clones, roughly 80% of them singletons. The receptor was isolated from a human donor with acute or convalescent COVID-19. The donor label of this sample is uncertain. The rearrangement links TRBV15 to TRBJ1-2; D is unresolved. The sample comprised peripheral blood. The CDR3 protein is CATSRDLGRLGGYTF. In DNA form, the CDR3 reads TGTGCCACCAGCAGAGATCTGGGCAGACTAGGTGGCTACACCTTC.